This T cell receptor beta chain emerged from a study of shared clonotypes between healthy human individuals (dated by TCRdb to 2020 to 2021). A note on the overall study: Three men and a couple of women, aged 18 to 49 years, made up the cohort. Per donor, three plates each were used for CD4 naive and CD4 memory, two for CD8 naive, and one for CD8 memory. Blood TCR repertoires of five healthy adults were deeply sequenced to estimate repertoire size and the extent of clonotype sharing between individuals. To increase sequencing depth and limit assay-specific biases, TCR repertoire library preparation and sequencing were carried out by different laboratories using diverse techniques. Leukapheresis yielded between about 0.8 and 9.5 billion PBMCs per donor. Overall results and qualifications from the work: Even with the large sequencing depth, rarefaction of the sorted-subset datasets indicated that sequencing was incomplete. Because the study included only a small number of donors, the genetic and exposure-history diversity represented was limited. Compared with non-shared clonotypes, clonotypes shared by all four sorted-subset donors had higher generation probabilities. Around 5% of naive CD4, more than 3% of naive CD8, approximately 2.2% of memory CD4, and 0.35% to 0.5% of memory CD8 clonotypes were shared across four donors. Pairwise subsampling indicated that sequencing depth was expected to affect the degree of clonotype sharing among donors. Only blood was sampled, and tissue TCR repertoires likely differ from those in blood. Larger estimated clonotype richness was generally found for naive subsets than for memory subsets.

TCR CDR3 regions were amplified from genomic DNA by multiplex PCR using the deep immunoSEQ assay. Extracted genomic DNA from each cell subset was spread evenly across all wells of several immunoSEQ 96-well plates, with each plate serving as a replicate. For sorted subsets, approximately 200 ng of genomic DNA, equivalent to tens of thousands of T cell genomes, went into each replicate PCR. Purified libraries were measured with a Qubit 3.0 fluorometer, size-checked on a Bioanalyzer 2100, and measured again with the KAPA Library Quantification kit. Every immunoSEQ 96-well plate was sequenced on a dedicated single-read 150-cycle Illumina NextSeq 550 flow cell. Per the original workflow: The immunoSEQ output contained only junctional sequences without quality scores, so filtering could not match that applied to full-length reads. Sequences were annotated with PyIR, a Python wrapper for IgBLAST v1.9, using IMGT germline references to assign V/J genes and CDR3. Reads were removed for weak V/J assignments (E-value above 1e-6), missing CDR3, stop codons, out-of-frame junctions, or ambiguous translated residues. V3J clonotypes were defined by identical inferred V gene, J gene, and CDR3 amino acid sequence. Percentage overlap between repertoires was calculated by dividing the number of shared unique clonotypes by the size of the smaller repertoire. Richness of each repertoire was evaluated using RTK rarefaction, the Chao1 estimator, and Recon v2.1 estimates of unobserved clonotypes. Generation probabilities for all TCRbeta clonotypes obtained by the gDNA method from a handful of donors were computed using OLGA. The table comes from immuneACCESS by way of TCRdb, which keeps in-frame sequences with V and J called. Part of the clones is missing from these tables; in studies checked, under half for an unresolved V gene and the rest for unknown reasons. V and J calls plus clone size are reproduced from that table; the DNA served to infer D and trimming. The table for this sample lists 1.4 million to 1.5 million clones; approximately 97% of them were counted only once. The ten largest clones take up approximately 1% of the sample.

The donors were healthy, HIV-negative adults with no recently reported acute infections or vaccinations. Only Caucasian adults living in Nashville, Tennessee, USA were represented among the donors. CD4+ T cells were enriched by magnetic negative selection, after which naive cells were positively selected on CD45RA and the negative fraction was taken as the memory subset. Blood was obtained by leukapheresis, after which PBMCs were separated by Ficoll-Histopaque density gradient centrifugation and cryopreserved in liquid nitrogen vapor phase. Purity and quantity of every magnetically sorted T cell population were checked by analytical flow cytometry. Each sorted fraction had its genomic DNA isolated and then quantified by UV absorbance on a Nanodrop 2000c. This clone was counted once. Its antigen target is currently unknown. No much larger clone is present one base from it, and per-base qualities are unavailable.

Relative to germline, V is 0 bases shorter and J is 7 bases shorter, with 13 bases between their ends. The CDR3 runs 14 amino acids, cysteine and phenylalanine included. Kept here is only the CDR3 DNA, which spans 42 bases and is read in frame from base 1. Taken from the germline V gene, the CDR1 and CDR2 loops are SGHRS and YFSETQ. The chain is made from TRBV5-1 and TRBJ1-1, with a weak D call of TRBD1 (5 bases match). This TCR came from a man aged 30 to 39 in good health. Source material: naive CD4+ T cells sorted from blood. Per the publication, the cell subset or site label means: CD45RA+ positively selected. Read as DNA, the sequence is TGCGCCAGCAGCTTGGGGCAGGGTAATAGTGAAGCTTTCTTT. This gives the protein CASSLGQGNSEAFF.